The rows below give T cell receptor beta chains drawn from one sample of a study of T cells in Graves' hyperthyroidism and ophthalmopathy. TCRdb re-called the multiplex PCR reads with MiXCR, one entry per CDR3 protein. The sample carries around 530,000 distinct CDR3 sequences, roughly a sixth recorded once. What was sequenced was blood. These receptors all stem from a woman aged 18-29 years with Graves' ophthalmopathy. CDR3s include the opening cysteine and the closing phenylalanine or tryptophan. D genes are given only for firm matches. Not every row has a clone size; where given, it reads once, few, many or a size class.

V	size	D	J	DNA	CDR3
TRBV5-1	few	-	TRBJ2-2	TGCGCCAGCAGCTTCTCCACGGGACGGAGGAACACCGGGGAGCTGTTTTTT	CASSFSTGRRNTGELFF
TRBV11-2	many	TRBD1	TRBJ2-2	TGTGCCAGCAGCTCCTGGTCGAGGACAGGGGATCCCGGGGAGCTGTTTTTT	CASSSWSRTGDPGELFF
TRBV6-5	few	TRBD1	TRBJ1-5	TGTGCCAGCAGTTACGGGACAGGGGGCTTGAATCAGCCCCAGCATTTT	CASSYGTGGLNQPQHF
TRBV9	-	TRBD1	TRBJ1-2	TGTGCCAGCAGCTCACCCAAGGGACAGGGAAAAATCAACTATGGCTACACCTTC	CASSSPKGQGKINYGYTF
TRBV7-2	-	-	TRBJ1-2	TGTGGCAGCCCCCTGGAGATGATCTATGGCTACACCTTC	CGSPLEMIYGYTF
TRBV20-1	-	TRBD2	TRBJ2-1	TGCAGTGTACGCGGGAGGGCAAATGAGCAGTTCTTC	CSVRGRANEQFF
TRBV7-2	many	TRBD1	TRBJ1-5	TGTGCCAGCAGCTCCGGACAGGGTAGGCAGCCCCAGCATTTT	CASSSGQGRQPQHF
TRBV6-4	many	TRBD2	TRBJ2-1	TGTGCCAGCAGTGACTCTGAGACTAGCGGGCAGTTCTTC	CASSDSETSGQFF
TRBV7-2	-	-	TRBJ1-3	TGTGCCAGCAGCAAGGGACGGGTGGATGGAAACACCATATATTTT	CASSKGRVDGNTIYF
TRBV5-8	-	TRBD2	TRBJ2-2	TGTGCCAGCAGAAGACTAGCGGGGAACACCGGGGAGCTGTTTTTT	CASRRLAGNTGELFF
TRBV6-1	many	-	TRBJ2-5	TGTGCCAGCAGAGAAGAGACCCAGTACTTC	CASREETQYF
TRBV7-9	many	TRBD1	TRBJ2-3	TGTGCCAGCAGCCCTCCCCGAATGGGGACAGGGTTCACAGATACGCAGTATTTT	CASSPPRMGTGFTDTQYF
TRBV18	many	-	TRBJ2-4	TGTGCCAGCTCACCTTCGGCAGCCCTAGCCAAAAACATTCAGTACTTC	CASSPSAALAKNIQYF
TRBV3-1	many	TRBD1	TRBJ2-1	TGTGCCAGCAGCCAATGGACAGGGCATGAGCAGTTCTTC	CASSQWTGHEQFF
TRBV7-9	few	TRBD1	TRBJ1-4	TGTGCCAGCAGCTCGACCACGAAGGGACAGACTAATGAAAAACTGTTTTTT	CASSSTTKGQTNEKLFF
TRBV13	few	-	TRBJ1-6	TGTGCCAGCAGCTTAAGGGGACCGGTTAATTCACCCCTCCACTTT	CASSLRGPVNSPLHF
TRBV10-3	-	TRBD1	TRBJ1-1	TGTGCCATCAGTGAGTCTCAGGGGGCGACGGCTTTCTTT	CAISESQGATAFF
TRBV20-1	-	-	TRBJ2-2	TGCAGTGCTAGAGATGGGGGGACAGTGAACACCGGGGAGCTGTTTTTT	CSARDGGTVNTGELFF
TRBV30	few	-	TRBJ2-7	TGTGCCTGGAGAGGGAAGGTTTCCTACGAGCAGTACTTC	CAWRGKVSYEQYF
TRBV20-1	many	-	TRBJ1-1	TGCAGTGCTAGAGATCGGGTCTTAATGACGACTGAAGCTTTCTTT	CSARDRVLMTTEAFF
TRBV29-1	once	TRBD1	TRBJ1-2	TGCAGCGTACCGGGACAGGGGGCAGGAGCGTACTATGGCTACACCTTC	CSVPGQGAGAYYGYTF
TRBV28	-	TRBD2	TRBJ2-3	TGTGCCAGCAGTCGAGGTAGCGGGGGGGCCGAAGATACGCAGTATTTT	CASSRGSGGAEDTQYF
TRBV19	-	-	TRBJ1-5	TGTGCCAGTAGTTGGGCATTAGCTACGGGGCCGAATCAGCCCCAGCATTTT	CASSWALATGPNQPQHF
TRBV27	-	-	TRBJ2-7	TGTGCCAGCAGTTCCGGGGTCCTCTCCTACGAGCAGTACTTC	CASSSGVLSYEQYF
TRBV2	many	TRBD2	TRBJ2-7	TGTGCCAGCGCGGCGGAGCGGGGCTCCTACGAGCAGTACTTC	CASAAERGSYEQYF
TRBV20-1	few	TRBD1	TRBJ1-1	TGCAGTGCTAGAGACGCCGGGACAGGGGCGTCTGAAGCTTTCTTT	CSARDAGTGASEAFF
TRBV30	many	-	TRBJ2-1	TGTGCCTGGAGTCCTTCCTCCGGGACCAACAATGAGCAGTTCTTC	CAWSPSSGTNNEQFF
TRBV10-3	-	TRBD2	TRBJ2-3	TGTGCCATCAGTGAGCCCTATTCTAGCGGGAGATCAGATACGCAGTATTTT	CAISEPYSSGRSDTQYF
TRBV28	few	TRBD1	TRBJ1-5	TGTGCCAGCGACAGGGAGCTTTCCCAGCCCCAGCATTTT	CASDRELSQPQHF
TRBV11-1	-	TRBD1	TRBJ2-2	TGTGCCAGCAGCGTAACAGGGGGACCGTCCGGGGAGCTGTTTTTT	CASSVTGGPSGELFF
TRBV7-2	-	TRBD1	TRBJ2-3	TGTGCCAGCAGCTCTCCCCTGGGCAGGACAGGGGGTGGCACAGATACGCAGTATTTT	CASSSPLGRTGGGTDTQYF
TRBV27	few	-	TRBJ2-7	TGTGCCAGCAGTTTATTGCGGACCGAGCTCGGCGAGCAGTACTTC	CASSLLRTELGEQYF
TRBV28	few	TRBD1	TRBJ1-4	TGTGCCAGCAGTCCCCTGACAGGGGGGTTTGAAAAACTGTTTTTT	CASSPLTGGFEKLFF
TRBV5-1	-	TRBD1	TRBJ2-7	TGCGCCAGCAGCTGGCTGGGACAGCGCAACTCCTACGAGCAGTACTTC	CASSWLGQRNSYEQYF
TRBV29-1	few	-	TRBJ1-2	TGCAGCGTTGAAGACCGAGAGGGCTATGGCTACACCTTC	CSVEDREGYGYTF
TRBV29-1	-	TRBD2	TRBJ2-2	TGCAGCGTTGAAGATGGGCTAGCGGGAGGTATATCCGGGGAGCTGTTTTTT	CSVEDGLAGGISGELFF
TRBV4-1	-	TRBD2	TRBJ2-3	TGCGCCAGCAGCCAAGGACGGGCTAGCGGGGGGGCCGGAGATACGCAGTATTTT	CASSQGRASGGAGDTQYF
TRBV18	many	-	TRBJ1-2	TGTGCCAGCTCACCACCGACAGACTATGGCTACACCTTC	CASSPPTDYGYTF
TRBV28	-	TRBD2	TRBJ2-5	TGTGCCAGCAGTCCCCTTAGCGGGAGGTCCCAAGAGACCCAGTACTTC	CASSPLSGRSQETQYF
TRBV28	many	-	TRBJ2-7	TGTGCCAGCAGGCGCGCAGGGTTGGACTACGAGCAGTACTTC	CASRRAGLDYEQYF